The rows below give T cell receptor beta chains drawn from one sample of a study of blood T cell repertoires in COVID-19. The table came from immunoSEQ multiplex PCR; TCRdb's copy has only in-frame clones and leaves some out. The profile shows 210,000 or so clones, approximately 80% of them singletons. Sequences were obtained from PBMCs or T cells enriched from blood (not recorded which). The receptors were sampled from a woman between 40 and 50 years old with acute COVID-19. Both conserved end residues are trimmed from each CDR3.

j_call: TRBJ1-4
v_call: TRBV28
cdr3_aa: ATEDFFSEKLF

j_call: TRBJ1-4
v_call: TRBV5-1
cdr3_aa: ASSGGNRGQRGNEKLF

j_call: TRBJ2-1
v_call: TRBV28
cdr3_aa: ASSEYNEQF

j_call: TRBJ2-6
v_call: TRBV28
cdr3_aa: ASSYSTGGANVLT

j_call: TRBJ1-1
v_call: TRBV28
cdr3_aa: ASTLTGRNTEAF

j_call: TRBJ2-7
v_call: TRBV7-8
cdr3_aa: ASSLTAGQDRTYEQY

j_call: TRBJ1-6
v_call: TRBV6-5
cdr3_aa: ASQQVYSPLH

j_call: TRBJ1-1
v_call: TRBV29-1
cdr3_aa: SVGYMTEAF

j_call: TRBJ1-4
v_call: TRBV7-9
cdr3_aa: ASSLNSNEKLF

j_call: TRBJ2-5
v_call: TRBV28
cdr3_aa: ASSLPRDRAQETQY

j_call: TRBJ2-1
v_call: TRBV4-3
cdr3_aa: ASSQEAFDEQF

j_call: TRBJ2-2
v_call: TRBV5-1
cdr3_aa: ASSAQGVNTGELF

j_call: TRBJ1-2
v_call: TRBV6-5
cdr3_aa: ASSQYGQTYGYT

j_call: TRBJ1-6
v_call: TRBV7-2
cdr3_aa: ASSFRSSYNSPLH

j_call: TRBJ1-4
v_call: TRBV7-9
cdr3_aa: ASSRTNRGDNEKLF

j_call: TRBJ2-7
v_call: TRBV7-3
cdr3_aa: ASSLQGGSSYEQY

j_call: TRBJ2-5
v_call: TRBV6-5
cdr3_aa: ASSYSTGQQETQY

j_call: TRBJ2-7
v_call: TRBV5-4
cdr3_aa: ASSLGQGLYEQY

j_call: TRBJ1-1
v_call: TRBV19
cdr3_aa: ANGNTEAF

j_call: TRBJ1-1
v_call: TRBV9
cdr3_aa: ASSRSTQGWDTEAF

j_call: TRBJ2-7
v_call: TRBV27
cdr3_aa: ASSLISEQGVYEQY

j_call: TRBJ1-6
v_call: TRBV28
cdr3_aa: ASRAGTGGNSPLH

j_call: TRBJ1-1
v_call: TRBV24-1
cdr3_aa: ATSDLVRATEAF

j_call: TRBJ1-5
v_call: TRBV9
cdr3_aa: ASSVGDSNQPQH

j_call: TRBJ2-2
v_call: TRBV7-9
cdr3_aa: ASSPMGASTGELF

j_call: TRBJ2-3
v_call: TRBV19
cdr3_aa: ASSVPGSGGTDTQY

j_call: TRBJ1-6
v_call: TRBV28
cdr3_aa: ASSLYAGSPLH

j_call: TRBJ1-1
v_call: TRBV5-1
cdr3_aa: ASRDGTANTEAF

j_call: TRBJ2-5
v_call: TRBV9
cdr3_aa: ASSATGQTQETQY

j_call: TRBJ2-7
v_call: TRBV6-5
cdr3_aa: ASSFGTSGIEQY

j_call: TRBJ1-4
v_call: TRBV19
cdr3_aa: ASSDLQLNEKLF

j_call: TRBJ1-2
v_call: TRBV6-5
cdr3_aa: ASSYGPDRTYGYT

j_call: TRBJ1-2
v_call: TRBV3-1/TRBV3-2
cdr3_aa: ASSQVPMNYGYT

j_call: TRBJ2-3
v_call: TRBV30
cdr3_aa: AWTPGSTDTQY

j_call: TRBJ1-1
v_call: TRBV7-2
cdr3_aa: ASSPGAF

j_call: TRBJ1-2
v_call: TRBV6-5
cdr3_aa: ASSSSGGFYGYT

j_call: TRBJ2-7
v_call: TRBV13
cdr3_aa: ASSFGLAGGSHEQY

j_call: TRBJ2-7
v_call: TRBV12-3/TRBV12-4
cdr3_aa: ASSPSSYEQY

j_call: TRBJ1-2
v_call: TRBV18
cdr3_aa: ASSPSDRAYGYT

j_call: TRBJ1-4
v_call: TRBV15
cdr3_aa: ATSRVPGTGSGEKLF

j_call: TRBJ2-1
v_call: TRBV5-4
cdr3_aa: ASSLDPMGRGSFSQQF

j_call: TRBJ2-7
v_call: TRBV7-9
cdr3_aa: ASSLGSPGSYEQY